This TCR beta chain stems from a study of T cell responses to AZD1222 COVID-19 vaccine. Some clones are missing from TCRdb's copy, which holds only in-frame ones; the method was immunoSEQ multiplex PCR. The sample lists tens of thousands of clones, around 85% occurring once. Study-wide findings and caveats: Baseline testing showed seropositivity in only six AZD1222 recipients.

Germline CDR1 GTSNPN, CDR2 SVGIG (reference sequence). The CDR3 loop spans 15 amino acids. Deletions cut 0 bases from V and 0 bases from J, with 9 bases between. In regard to this clone: Its target is not known.

Material: peripheral blood, obtained on day 0 of AZD1222 vaccination. This sequence originates from an adult in good health. The V call is TRBV30, the J call TRBJ1-5; weak D call: TRBD1 (6 bases). In nucleotides, the CDR3 is TGTGCCTGGAGTGTACAGGGACATAGCAATCAGCCCCAGCATTTT. It yields the protein CAWSVQGHSNQPQHF.